Reported below is one T cell receptor beta chain. Its antigen is not known. This sample is drawn from a study of PD-1 blockade in classical Hodgkin lymphoma. Using immunoSEQ multiplex PCR, the repertoire was profiled, and TCRdb retains in-frame clones only, with some absent. The sample has 43,000 or so clones, about 77% seen once. General study results and limits: Newly diagnosed patients reportedly had lower baseline TCR diversity than healthy donors. Before treatment, complete responders showed about the same diversity as newly diagnosed patients.

Time point described: cycle 4 day 1 (C4D1), after five to seven weeks of nivolumab. All the patients suffered relapse after autologous stem cell transplantation, and brentuximab vedotin exposure differed. The sequencing used peripheral blood mononuclear cells (PBMCs), collected before the fourth cycle of nivolumab. The origin of this receptor is a human donor with classical Hodgkin lymphoma.

CDR3 amino acids: CASSLTWQNQETQYF. In DNA form, the CDR3 reads TGCGCCAGCAGCTTAACGTGGCAGAACCAAGAGACCCAGTACTTC. The chain recombines TRBV5-1 with TRBJ2-5; no clear D. There are 15 residues in the CDR3. Germline V CDR1 and CDR2: SGHRS, YFSETQ. Deletions cut 2 bases from V and 0 bases from J, with 11 bases between.